The 24 T cell receptor beta chains reported below all come from one sample, sequenced in a study of T cell responses to AZD1222 COVID-19 vaccine. The assay was immunoSEQ multiplex PCR, and TCRdb's table has in-frame clones only and misses some. The sample has 120,000 to 150,000 clones, under 95% seen once. The source was peripheral blood, collected on day 0 of AZD1222 vaccination. All receptors come from an adult in good health.

V is TRBV12-3 or TRBV12-4 and J is TRBJ2-7; no reliable D call. Between the trimmed V and J ends, which lost 3 bases and 6 bases, there was a span of 12 bases. The CDR3 spans 13 residues. The CDR3 region is CASSFSGPGEQYF. For the CDR3, the DNA is TGTGCCAGCAGTTTCTCCGGGCCCGGCGAGCAGTACTTC.

J is TRBJ2-5 and V is TRBV11-2; D is unresolved. The CDR3 runs 13 residues. Between the trimmed V and J ends, which lost 1 base and 4 bases, there was a span of 7 bases. The germline V gene has CDR1 SGHAT and CDR2 FQNNGV. The CDR3 spells CASSLGNIETQYF. In DNA, the CDR3 is TGTGCCAGCAGCTTAGGTAACATAGAGACCCAGTACTTC.

This chain links TRBV2 with TRBJ2-1; D assignment may be TRBD1 or TRBD2 (5 bases each). This CDR3 contains 15 residues. V was cut by 1 base and J by 4 bases, with 11 bases left in between. Germline loops: CDR1 SNHLY, CDR2 FYNNEI. CDR3 bases: TGTGCCAGCAGTGAAGAGAGGGGACGATACAATGAGCAGTTCTTC. It translates to CASSEERGRYNEQFF.

The chain couples TRBV28 to TRBJ2-5; 16 bases agree with TRBD2. This CDR3 has 16 amino acids. Germline V gene data show CDR1 as MDHEN and CDR2 as SYDVKM. V shed 9 bases and J 9 bases; nucleotides not matched to a gene: 13. The CDR3, as DNA: TGTGCCAGTATCGGGGGACTAGCGGGAGGGATCGGGGCCCAGTACTTC. Protein sequence: CASIGGLAGGIGAQYF.

V usage is TRBV9 and J usage is TRBJ2-3; no clear D gene. The CDR3 covers 15 residues. Germline V lookup: CDR1 SGDLS, CDR2 YYNGEE. V gave up 0 bases and J gave up 2 bases, with 10 bases separating them. The CDR3 reads CASSVVARPTDTQYF. The CDR3 DNA follows: TGTGCCAGCAGCGTAGTGGCGAGGCCCACAGATACGCAGTATTTT.

The chain carries TRBV5-5 and TRBJ1-1, with D perhaps TRBD1 (6 bases). The CDR3 length is 17 residues. The V end lost 4 bases, the J end lost 6 bases, and 25 bases lay between the germline ends. CDR1 is SGHKS, CDR2 YYEKEE, per germline (reference sequence). DNA for the CDR3: TGTGCCAGCAGCCCTACAGGGAACGCGGAAGGGTTTGCTGAAGCTTTCTTT. Residues: CASSPTGNAEGFAEAFF.

This clone was seen a single time. The genes are TRBV27 and TRBJ2-7, with 8 bases aligning to TRBD1. Germline V gene lookup returns CDR1 MNHEY and CDR2 SMNVEV (reference sequence). The CDR3 is 16 amino acids. V lost 3 bases, J lost 6 bases, and 13 bases stayed unmatched. Written as DNA, the CDR3 is TGTGCCAGCAGTTTTAGAGTTGCGACAGGGGCCTCCGAGCAGTACTTC. Amino acids: CASSFRVATGASEQYF.

The chain is built from TRBV2 and TRBJ2-3, with D maybe TRBD1 (5 bases). CDR1 is SNHLY, CDR2 FYNNEI, per germline. Trimming took 7 bases from V and 3 from J, leaving 11 bases between them. The CDR3 is 13 amino acids. CDR3 sequence reads: CASNTDSTDTQYF. The CDR3 nucleotides read TGTGCCAGCAATACCGACAGTACAGATACGCAGTATTTT. Using reference TRBV2 and TRBJ2-3 for the parts outside the CDR3, the full variable domain is EPEVTQTPSHQVTQMGQEVILRCVPISNHLYFYWYRQILGQKVEFLVSFYNNEISEKSEIFDDQFSVERPDGSNFTLKIRSTKLEDSAMYFCASNTDSTDTQYFGPGTRLTVL.

The chain carries TRBV7-9 and TRBJ2-5; TRBD2 might be the D (5 bases). The CDR3 consists of 14 residues. Germline CDR1 and CDR2: SEHNR and FQNEAQ (reference sequence). The germline V and J ends were trimmed by 4 bases and 5 bases, with 14 bases remaining between them. The CDR3 DNA follows: TGTGCCAGCAGCTCGACCCAAGCGGAGGAGACCCAGTACTTC. This sequence encodes CASSSTQAEETQYF.

CDR3 sequence: CASSHRGVQPQHF. The CDR3 DNA reads TGTGCCAGCAGCCACCGTGGGGTTCAGCCCCAGCATTTT. The V gene is TRBV3-1 (or the pseudogene TRBV3-2), the J gene TRBJ1-5; D gene unclear. Trimming pared 3 bases from V and 6 bases from J, leaving 9 bases between. The CDR3 runs 13 residues. Germline V CDR1 and CDR2: LGHDT, YNNKEL (reference sequence).

The CDR3 DNA follows: TGTGCCACCAGCAAGGGTCTCGGCTACGAGCAGTACTTC. It yields the protein CATSKGLGYEQYF. This chain joins TRBV15 and TRBJ2-7; D gene ambiguous. Trimming took 4 bases from V and 3 from J, leaving 10 bases between them. Germline CDR1 reads LNHNV; CDR2 reads YYDKDF (reference sequence). The length of the CDR3 is 13 residues.

The genes are TRBV7-9 and TRBJ2-6; D ambiguous. Trimming removed 0 bases from V and 4 bases from J, with 7 bases in between. The CDR3 has 15 residues. Germline lookup yields CDR1 SEHNR and CDR2 FQNEAQ (reference sequence). CDR3 coding DNA: TGTGCCAGCAGCTTAGCCCGGGTCGGGGCCAACGTCCTGACTTTC. Translated: CASSLARVGANVLTF.

The chain recombines TRBV5-6 with TRBJ2-3; D is unclear. The CDR3 runs 13 residues. In germline, CDR1 is SGHDT, CDR2 YYEEEE. Trimming pared 4 bases from V and 2 bases from J, leaving 8 bases between. CDR3 amino acids: CASSPLPTDTQYF. The CDR3 DNA follows: TGTGCCAGCAGCCCCCTACCCACAGATACGCAGTATTTT.

This chain connects TRBV27 to TRBJ1-2; D is unresolved. The V gene's germline CDR1 is MNHEY and CDR2 SMNVEV (reference sequence). V lost 4 bases and J 7 bases, leaving 13 bases between the germline ends. The CDR3 runs 13 residues. The CDR3 nucleotides are TGTGCCAGCAGTTCATTGGACGGAATTGGCTACACCTTC. It is translated as CASSSLDGIGYTF.

The chain combines TRBV6-5 with TRBJ2-7, with TRBD2 identical over 12 bases. The CDR3 has 15 amino acids. CDR1 and CDR2 (germline): MNHEY, SVGAGI. The ends lost 6 bases at V and 4 bases at J; junction bases unmatched: 7. The CDR3 sequence is CASSPTSGSRYEQYF. The CDR3 region has the DNA TGTGCCAGCAGCCCGACTAGCGGGAGTAGGTACGAGCAGTACTTC.

This sequence joins TRBV15 and TRBJ1-5; 7 positions agree with TRBD1. This CDR3 region has 14 residues. V was pared by 7 bases and J by 7 bases, with 10 bases of the junction left unmatched. Germline V CDR1 and CDR2: LNHNV, YYDKDF (reference sequence). This CDR3 is CATNPGTEYQPQHF. CDR3 coding DNA: TGTGCCACCAACCCAGGGACAGAATACCAGCCCCAGCATTTT.

V is TRBV7-9 and J is TRBJ2-5; tentatively, D is TRBD2 (6 bases). CDR1 and CDR2 from the germline V gene are SEHNR and FQNEAQ (reference sequence). CDR3 size: 14 residues. The germline V and J ends were trimmed by 4 bases and 10 bases, with 19 bases remaining between them. The CDR3 DNA sequence: TGTGCCAGCAGCTCAGTGGCGGGGTCCCGGCACCAGTACTTC. This translates into CASSSVAGSRHQYF.

V and J are TRBV7-2 and TRBJ2-3, with 7 bases that match TRBD2. Per the germline V gene, CDR1 is SGHTA and CDR2 is FQGNSA. The CDR3 runs 15 residues. The junction had 7 bases not matched to a gene; V was cut back by 3 bases and J by 4 bases. This chain's CDR3 is CASSLGRERSDTQYF. The CDR3 DNA follows: TGTGCCAGCAGCTTGGGGCGGGAGAGATCAGATACGCAGTATTTT. The whole variable domain, filled in from reference TRBV7-2 and TRBJ2-3, reads GAGVSQSPSNKVTEKGKDVELRCDPISGHTALYWYRQSLGQGLEFLIYFQGNSAPDKSGLPSDRFSAERTGGSVSTLTIQRTQQEDSAVYLCASSLGRERSDTQYFGPGTRLTVL.

J is TRBJ1-5 and V is TRBV5-8; 7 bases align to TRBD1. Unmatched junction bases numbered 12, after V lost 5 bases and J lost 4 bases. The CDR3 consists of 16 residues. Germline CDR1 SGHTS, CDR2 YDEGEE. This CDR3 reads CASSKIWDSGNQPQHF. The DNA for the CDR3 is TGTGCCAGCAGTAAGATCTGGGACAGTGGAAATCAGCCCCAGCATTTT. Complete variable domain (other parts from reference TRBV5-8 and TRBJ1-5): EAGVTQSPTHLIKTRGQQATLRCSPISGHTSVYWYQQALGLGLQFLLWYDEGEERNRGNFPPRFSGRQFPNYSSELNVNALELEDSALYLCASSKIWDSGNQPQHFGDGTRLSIL.

The chain joins TRBV7-3 to TRBJ2-1; D not certain. Germline V gene data show CDR1 as SGHTA and CDR2 as FQGTGA. The V end was cut by 1 base, the J end by 6 bases, with 1 base between. This CDR3 is 11 amino acids long. The CDR3 DNA reads TGTGCCAGCAGCTTAAGCAATGAGCAGTTCTTC. Translating gives CASSLSNEQFF. The full variable domain, its missing parts supplied by reference TRBV7-3 and TRBJ2-1, is GAGVSQTPSNKVTEKGKYVELRCDPISGHTALYWYRQSLGQGPEFLIYFQGTGAADDSGLPNDRFFAVRPEGSVSTLKIQRTERGDSAVYLCASSLSNEQFFGPGTRLTVL.

This clone is a singleton in its sample. This chain links TRBV7-8 with TRBJ2-1; D gene unclear. The CDR3 length is 13 residues. The V gene's germline CDR1 is SGHVS and CDR2 FQNEAQ. Trimming removed 7 bases from V and 8 bases from J, with 15 bases in between. In nucleotides, the CDR3 is TGTGCCAGCACCCCATCGGCTGCGGATGAGCAGTTCTTC. This encodes CASTPSAADEQFF.

The V and J genes are TRBV27 and TRBJ2-1, with 11 bases lining up with TRBD2. CDR3 size: 17 residues. Germline V CDR1 and CDR2: MNHEY, SMNVEV (reference sequence). Trimming cost V 6 bases and J 8 bases; bases outside gene matches: 15. This CDR3 is CASRSDWGLAGGHEQFF. CDR3 bases: TGTGCCAGCAGATCCGACTGGGGGCTAGCGGGAGGACATGAGCAGTTCTTC.

The chain employs TRBV6-1 and TRBJ2-1; 13 nucleotides match TRBD2. The V segment lost 4 bases and the J segment 4 bases; nucleotides outside the gene matches: 4. There are 16 residues in the CDR3. Germline lookup yields CDR1 MNHNS and CDR2 SASEGT. The CDR3 DNA follows: TGTGCCAGCAGTGGGGAACTAGCGGGAGGGTACAATGAGCAGTTCTTC. This codes for CASSGELAGGYNEQFF.

The chain carries TRBV10-3 and TRBJ2-3, with D tentatively TRBD1 or TRBD2 (5 bases each). Germline CDR1 ENHRY, CDR2 SYGVKD. Trimming shortened V by 3 bases and J by 6 bases, and 10 bases separated the two germline ends. This CDR3 is 13 amino acids long. DNA of the CDR3: TGTGCCATCAGTGATACTGGGACGGATACGCAGTATTTT. Translated, it gives CAISDTGTDTQYF.